Listed here are 15 T cell receptor beta chains from one sample, sequenced in a study of shared clonotypes between healthy human individuals. Data came from immunoSEQ multiplex PCR; TCRdb stores just in-frame clones and leaves some out. This table has millions of clones, 85% to 95% appearing once. Specimen: naive CD4+ T cells sorted from blood. Subset denoted: CD45RA+ positively selected. These receptors came from a man between 18 and 35 years old in good health.

The V call is TRBV6-5, the J call TRBJ1-4, with D unclear. The V end was cut by 4 bases, the J end by 0 bases, with 9 bases between. This CDR3 contains 15 residues. In germline, CDR1 is MNHEY, CDR2 SVGAGI. The CDR3: CASSSLGATNEKLFF. CDR3 in DNA: TGTGCCAGCAGTTCCCTCGGGGCAACTAATGAAAAACTGTTTTTT.

The chain is built from TRBV9 and TRBJ2-2, with 11 positions matching TRBD2. V lost 4 bases to trimming and J lost 6 bases; unmatched junction nucleotides: 8. CDR3 length equals 16 residues. Germline V gene data show CDR1 as SGDLS and CDR2 as YYNGEE. The CDR3 is CASSLSGRGIPGELFF. The DNA of the CDR3 is TGTGCCAGCAGCCTTAGCGGGAGGGGTATCCCCGGGGAGCTGTTTTTT.

The chain uses TRBV10-3 and TRBJ2-7, with 8 bases lining up with TRBD1. The CDR3 has 16 amino acids. CDR1 is ENHRY and CDR2 is SYGVKD in the germline V gene. After removal of 0 bases from V and 2 bases from J, the junction contained 6 bases not matched to a gene. The CDR3 loop reads CAISESSGGKAYEQYF. The CDR3 DNA follows: TGTGCCATCAGTGAGTCGTCAGGGGGCAAGGCCTACGAGCAGTACTTC.

As regards this clone: This sample includes further DNA sequences coding for the same CDR3. The chain couples TRBV5-1 to TRBJ2-5; 8 nucleotides line up with TRBD2. This CDR3 region has 14 residues. The V gene end was trimmed by 4 bases and the J gene end by 2 bases; junction bases not matched to a gene: 4. Per the germline V gene, CDR1 is SGHRS and CDR2 is YFSETQ. In DNA form, the CDR3 reads TGCGCCAGCAGCCGGGGGGGACCACAAGAGACCCAGTACTTC. It yields the protein CASSRGGPQETQYF.

The chain employs TRBV6-5 and TRBJ2-3; 7 nucleotides match TRBD2. The V gene's germline CDR1 is MNHEY and CDR2 SVGAGI. This CDR3 is 14 amino acids long. Trimming removed 5 bases from V and 2 bases from J; junction bases left unmatched: 4. This chain's CDR3 is CASSISGFTDTQYF. CDR3 coding DNA: TGTGCCAGCAGTATTAGCGGGTTCACAGATACGCAGTATTTT.

This clone was observed a single time. The chain uses TRBV5-6 and TRBJ2-7; D may be TRBD1 (5 bases). CDR1 SGHDT and CDR2 YYEEEE come from the germline V gene. V shed 4 bases and J shed 2 bases, with 16 bases lying between them. The CDR3 totals 15 residues. CDR3 in amino acids: CASSGFMGLTYEQYF. DNA for the CDR3: TGTGCCAGCAGCGGCTTTATGGGGCTTACCTACGAGCAGTACTTC.

This clone is a singleton in its sample. The V and J genes are TRBV9 and TRBJ2-1; D is possibly TRBD2 (7 bases). The CDR3 is 16 residues long. Per the germline V gene, CDR1 is SGDLS and CDR2 is YYNGEE. V was cut by 0 bases and J by 4 bases, with 14 bases left in between. The CDR3 loop is CASSVGSRGAYNEQFF. CDR3 DNA sequence: TGTGCCAGCAGCGTAGGATCACGGGGGGCATACAATGAGCAGTTCTTC.

V is TRBV28 and J is TRBJ2-7; D perhaps matches TRBD1 (6 bases). V lost 6 bases and J 0 bases, leaving 21 bases between the germline ends. Germline CDR1 reads MDHEN; CDR2 reads SYDVKM. CDR3 length equals 17 residues. The CDR3 sequence is CASSRPTPGASSYEQYF. CDR3 coding DNA: TGTGCCAGCAGCCGACCTACCCCAGGGGCTAGCTCCTACGAGCAGTACTTC.

The rearrangement joins TRBV7-2 to TRBJ2-7, with a tentative D call TRBD2 (6 bases). Germline loops: CDR1 SGHTA, CDR2 FQGNSA. The CDR3 has 14 amino acids. V shed 5 bases and J shed 4 bases, with 15 bases lying between them. The CDR3 spells CASSPQPLAYEQYF. DNA of the CDR3: TGTGCCAGCAGCCCCCAACCACTAGCTTACGAGCAGTACTTC.

The chain recombines TRBV5-1 with TRBJ2-2; D is perhaps TRBD1 (6 bases). Trimming removed 4 bases at V and 5 bases at J, with 12 bases between. CDR1 and CDR2 from the germline V gene are SGHRS and YFSETQ. The length of the CDR3 is 14 residues. CDR3 coding DNA: TGCGCCAGCAGCCCGGACAGCCTAACCGGGGAGCTGTTTTTT. The encoded protein is CASSPDSLTGELFF.

The chain is built from TRBV7-2 and TRBJ2-7; possible D gene TRBD1, 6 bases. V lost 5 bases and J 0 bases, leaving 14 bases between the germline ends. The germline gives CDR1 SGHTA, CDR2 FQGNSA. The CDR3 extends over 15 amino acids. The CDR3 sequence: CASSARQAYSYEQYF. Written as DNA, the CDR3 is TGTGCCAGCAGCGCCCGACAGGCTTACTCCTACGAGCAGTACTTC.

The chain joins TRBV10-3 to TRBJ1-2; 8 bases match TRBD1. The CDR3 length is 14 residues. The V segment lost 4 bases and the J segment 6 bases; nucleotides outside the gene matches: 7. The germline CDR1 and CDR2 sequences are ENHRY and SYGVKD. Written as DNA, the CDR3 is TGTGCCATCAGTGTGTATCAGGGGGCCCATGGCTACACCTTC. Translating gives CAISVYQGAHGYTF.

V is TRBV7-9 and J is TRBJ1-2; 10 positions match TRBD1. Trimming took 11 bases from V and 4 from J; bases not matched to a gene: 4. The CDR3 has 12 amino acids. The germline gives CDR1 SEHNR, CDR2 FQNEAQ (reference sequence). This chain's CDR3 is CAARTGGYGYTF. DNA of the CDR3: TGTGCCGCCCGGACAGGGGGCTATGGCTACACCTTC.

Concerning this clone: The same CDR3 arises from other DNA sequences in this sample as well. The chain employs TRBV19 and TRBJ2-3; 8 bases agree with TRBD2. The CDR3 has 13 amino acids. The junction had 1 base not matched to a gene; V was cut back by 6 bases and J by 2 bases. Germline V gene data show CDR1 as LNHDA and CDR2 as SQIVND (reference sequence). The CDR3 sequence: CASSGGDTDTQYF. The CDR3 DNA reads TGTGCCAGTAGCGGGGGGGACACAGATACGCAGTATTTT.

CDR3 loop: CASSVAGGYGYTF. The CDR3, as DNA: TGTGCCAGCAGCGTGGCAGGGGGGTATGGCTACACCTTC. This chain connects TRBV9 to TRBJ1-2; 7 nucleotides agree with TRBD1. Germline assignment: CDR1 SGDLS and CDR2 YYNGEE. CDR3 length: 13 residues. The J segment lost 5 bases and the V segment lost 2 bases, leaving 3 bases of the junction unmatched.